This TCR beta chain derives from a study of blood T cell repertoires in COVID-19. Participants, about 18 to 90 years old, spanned about two dozen US areas. This clone was seen only once. Using immunoSEQ multiplex PCR, the repertoire was profiled, and TCRdb retains in-frame clones only, with some absent. The profile shows 360,000 or so clones, roughly four fifths of them singletons. This CDR3 has 14 amino acids. The germline V gene has CDR1 LNHDA and CDR2 SQIVND (reference sequence). V was pared by 7 bases and J by 6 bases, with 15 bases between. The sequenced sample was PBMCs or T cells enriched from blood (not recorded which). The sequence was collected from a woman in her forties or fifties who had recovered from COVID-19. The rearrangement links TRBV19 to TRBJ2-2; D is perhaps TRBD2 (5 bases). In nucleotides, the CDR3 is TGTGCCAGTACCGACCGGGAAAGGGCCGGGGAGCTGTTTTTT. Encoded protein: CASTDRERAGELFF.